The T cell receptor (beta chain) described here comes from a study of regulatory T cells in long-lasting Graves disease. Study details: In persistent Graves' disease, antithyroid drugs had been taken for over 5 years and TSH receptor antibodies stayed positive.

About this clonotype itself: Its cognate antigen is unknown.

CDR3-region Arm-PCR and iRepertoire HTBI primers produced the TCR beta libraries. MiXCR, applied by TCRdb to the multiplex PCR reads, yields one record per CDR3 protein. The sample contains hundreds of thousands of distinct CDR3 sequences, around 20% of which appear only once. Time point: persistent/refractory GD, antithyroid drugs over 5 years with positive TRAb. Isolated PBMC RNA provided the starting material for the TCR library. Study conclusions and caveats: When disease was persistent, TRBV28, TRBJ1-2 and TRBJ2-5 were the favored segments. Newly diagnosed Graves' patients exceeded persistent ones in TCR diversity.

The CDR3 covers 13 residues. V lost 4 bases, J lost 4 bases, and 13 bases lay in between. Per the germline V gene, CDR1 is GTSNPN and CDR2 is SVGIG (reference sequence). The starting material was peripheral blood mononuclear cells (PBMCs), obtained when the disease was refractory, from a patient treated with antithyroid drugs. The gene calls are TRBV30 and TRBJ2-5; D is unresolved. This clonotype originated in a female donor with Graves disease. The CDR3 region has the DNA TGTGCCTGGACCCAGGACCGAGGAGAGACCCAGTACTTC. It yields the protein CAWTQDRGETQYF.